Each of the 9 T cell receptor beta chains below was sequenced from the same sample in a study of blood T cell repertoires in COVID-19. The table came from immunoSEQ multiplex PCR; TCRdb's copy has only in-frame clones and leaves some out. The table includes 240,000 or so clones, around 85% detected once. The material sequenced was peripheral blood. These TCRs come from a woman in her 30s who had recovered from COVID-19.

The V call is TRBV20-1, the J call TRBJ1-2; 7 bases fit TRBD1. CDR1 is DFQATT and CDR2 is SNEGSKA in the germline V gene (reference sequence). With 6 bases clipped from V and 8 bases from J, the junction kept 6 bases outside the gene matches. This CDR3 region has 11 residues. The CDR3 DNA is TGCAGTGCCACAGGGGAGCCCGGCTACACCTTC. Translated, it gives CSATGEPGYTF.

The chain employs TRBV9 and TRBJ2-1; TRBD2 aligns across 7 bases. The CDR3 spans 14 residues. The junction had 6 bases not matched to a gene; V was cut back by 3 bases and J by 6 bases. Germline lookup yields CDR1 SGDLS and CDR2 YYNGEE. CDR3 sequence: CASSGGLDPNEQFF. As DNA, the CDR3 is TGTGCCAGCAGCGGCGGACTAGATCCCAATGAGCAGTTCTTC.

The CDR3 here is CASSSPGLATGELFF. The DNA for the CDR3 is TGTGCCAGCAGCTCGCCGGGACTAGCCACCGGGGAGCTGTTTTTT. The chain couples TRBV11-2 to TRBJ2-2, with TRBD2 matching over 9 bases. From germline, CDR1 is SGHAT and CDR2 FQNNGV. V trimming: 4 bases; J trimming: 4 bases; junction bases outside the gene matches: 4. The CDR3 has 15 residues.

In its sample, this clone was seen a few times. The V gene is TRBV6-2 or TRBV6-3, the J gene TRBJ1-5; D is perhaps TRBD1 (6 bases). V was trimmed by 5 bases and J by 5 bases, leaving 13 bases between them. Germline loops: CDR1 MNHEY, CDR2 SVGEGT. This CDR3 is 14 amino acids long. CDR3 in amino acids: CASSDQGLHQPQHF. The CDR3 DNA follows: TGTGCCAGCAGTGATCAGGGGCTCCATCAGCCCCAGCATTTT.

This clone has only one observation. The CDR3: CASSRDSRQKQYF. The CDR3 DNA is TGTGCCAGCAGTAGGGACAGCCGCCAGAAGCAGTACTTC. The genes are TRBV6-6 and TRBJ2-7, with TRBD1 matching over 7 bases. Trimming removed 5 bases from V and 8 bases from J; junction bases left unmatched: 9. The CDR3 has 13 residues. The germline V gene has CDR1 MNHNY and CDR2 SVGAGI (reference sequence).

The chain carries TRBV27 and TRBJ2-1; a weak D match, TRBD2 (5 bases). V was clipped by 6 bases and J by 6 bases, with 15 bases between them. This CDR3 comprises 14 residues. Germline CDR1 MNHEY, CDR2 SMNVEV (reference sequence). The CDR3 loop is CASSLPGRPNEQFF. CDR3 bases: TGTGCCAGCAGCCTACCGGGGAGACCCAATGAGCAGTTCTTC.

This chain links TRBV10-2 with TRBJ2-7, with 8 bases matching TRBD1. The CDR3 spans 14 residues. V gave up 5 bases and J gave up 4 bases; unmatched junction bases: 7. Germline loops: CDR1 WSHSY, CDR2 SAAADI. The CDR3 nucleotides are TGCGCCAGCAGTCACCCCGACAGGGGTTACGAGCAGTACTTC. It yields the protein CASSHPDRGYEQYF.

The chain employs TRBV3-1 (or the pseudogene TRBV3-2) and TRBJ2-5, with 10 bases matching TRBD2. CDR3 length: 17 amino acids. With 1 base clipped from V and 2 bases from J, the junction kept 7 bases outside the gene matches. CDR1 is LGHDT and CDR2 is YNNKEL in the germline V gene (reference sequence). CDR3 sequence reads: CASSQVMLAGEQETQYF. CDR3 sequence (DNA): TGTGCCAGCAGCCAAGTGATGCTAGCGGGGGAGCAAGAGACCCAGTACTTC.

This clone was recorded once. V gene TRBV29-1 combines with J gene TRBJ2-1; TRBD1 matches 8 bases. The CDR3 has 12 residues. Looked up from germline, CDR1 is SQVTM and CDR2 is ANQGSEA. CDR3 protein: CRAGQEGNEQFF. The CDR3 DNA sequence: TGCAGGGCGGGACAGGAGGGCAATGAGCAGTTCTTC.